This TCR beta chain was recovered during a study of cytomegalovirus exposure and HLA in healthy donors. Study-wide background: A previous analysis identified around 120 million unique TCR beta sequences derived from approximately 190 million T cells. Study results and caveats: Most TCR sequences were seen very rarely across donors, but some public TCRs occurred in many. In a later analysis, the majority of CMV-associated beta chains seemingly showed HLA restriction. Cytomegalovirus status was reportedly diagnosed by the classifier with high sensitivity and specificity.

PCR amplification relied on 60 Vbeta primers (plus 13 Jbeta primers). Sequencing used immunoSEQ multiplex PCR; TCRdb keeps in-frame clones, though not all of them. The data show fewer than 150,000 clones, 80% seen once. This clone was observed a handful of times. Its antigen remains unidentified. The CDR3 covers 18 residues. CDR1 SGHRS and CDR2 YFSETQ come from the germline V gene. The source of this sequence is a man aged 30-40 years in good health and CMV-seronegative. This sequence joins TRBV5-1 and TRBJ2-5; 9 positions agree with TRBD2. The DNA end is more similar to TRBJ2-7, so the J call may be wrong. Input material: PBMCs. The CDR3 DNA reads TGCGCCAGCAGCTTGGCCCCCATTGGACTAGCGCGTGGGGACGAGCAGTACTTC. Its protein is CASSLAPIGLARGDEQYF.